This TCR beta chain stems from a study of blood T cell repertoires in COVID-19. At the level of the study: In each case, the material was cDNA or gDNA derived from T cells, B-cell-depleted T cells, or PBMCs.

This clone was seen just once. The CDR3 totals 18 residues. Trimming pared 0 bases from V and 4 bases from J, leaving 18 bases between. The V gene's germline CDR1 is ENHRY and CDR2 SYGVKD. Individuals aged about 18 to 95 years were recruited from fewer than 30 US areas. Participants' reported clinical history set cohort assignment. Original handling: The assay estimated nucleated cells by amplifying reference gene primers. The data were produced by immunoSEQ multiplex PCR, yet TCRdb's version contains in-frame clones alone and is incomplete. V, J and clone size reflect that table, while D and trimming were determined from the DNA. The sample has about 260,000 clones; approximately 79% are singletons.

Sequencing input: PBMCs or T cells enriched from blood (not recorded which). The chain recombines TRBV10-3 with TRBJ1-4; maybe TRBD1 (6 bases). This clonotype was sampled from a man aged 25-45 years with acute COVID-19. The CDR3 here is CAISESIRGGQFNEKLFF. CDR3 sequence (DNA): TGTGCCATCAGTGAGTCGATCCGGGGGGGCCAGTTTAATGAAAAACTGTTTTTT.